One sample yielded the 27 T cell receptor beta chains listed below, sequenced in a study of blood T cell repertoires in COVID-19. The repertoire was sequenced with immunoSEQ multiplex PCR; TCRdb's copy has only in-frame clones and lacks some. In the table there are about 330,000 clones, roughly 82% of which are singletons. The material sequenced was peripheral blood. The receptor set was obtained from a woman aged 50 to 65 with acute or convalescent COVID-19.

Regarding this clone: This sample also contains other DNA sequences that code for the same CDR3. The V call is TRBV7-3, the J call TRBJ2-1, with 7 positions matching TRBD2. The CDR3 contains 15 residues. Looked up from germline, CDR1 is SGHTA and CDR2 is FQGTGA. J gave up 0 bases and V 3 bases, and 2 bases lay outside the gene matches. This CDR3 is CASSFGGSSYNEQFF. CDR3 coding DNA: TGTGCCAGCAGCTTCGGGGGGAGCTCCTACAATGAGCAGTTCTTC.

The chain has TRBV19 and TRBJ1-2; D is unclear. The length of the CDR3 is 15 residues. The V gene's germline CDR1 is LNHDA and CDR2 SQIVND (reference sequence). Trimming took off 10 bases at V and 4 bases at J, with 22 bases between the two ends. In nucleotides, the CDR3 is TGTGCCACCTACAGCCGCATCGGGGTCGCCTATGGCTACACCTTC. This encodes CATYSRIGVAYGYTF.

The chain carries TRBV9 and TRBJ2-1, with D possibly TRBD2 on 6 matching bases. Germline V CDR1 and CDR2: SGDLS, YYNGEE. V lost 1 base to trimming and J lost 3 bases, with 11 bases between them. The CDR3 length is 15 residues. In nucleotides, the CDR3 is TGTGCCAGCAGCGTAAGCGGGTGGCACTACAATGAGCAGTTCTTC. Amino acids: CASSVSGWHYNEQFF.

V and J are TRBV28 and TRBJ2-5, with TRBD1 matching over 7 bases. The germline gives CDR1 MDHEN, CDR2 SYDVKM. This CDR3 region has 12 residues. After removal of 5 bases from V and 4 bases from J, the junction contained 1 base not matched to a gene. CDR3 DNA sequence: TGTGCCAGCAGTACAGGGGTAGAGACCCAGTACTTC. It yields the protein CASSTGVETQYF.

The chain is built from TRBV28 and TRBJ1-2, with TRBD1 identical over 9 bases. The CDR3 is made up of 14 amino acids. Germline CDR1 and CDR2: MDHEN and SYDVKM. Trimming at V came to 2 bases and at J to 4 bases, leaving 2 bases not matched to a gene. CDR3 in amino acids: CASSLGDRAYGYTF. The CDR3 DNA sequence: TGTGCCAGCAGTTTAGGGGACAGGGCCTATGGCTACACCTTC.

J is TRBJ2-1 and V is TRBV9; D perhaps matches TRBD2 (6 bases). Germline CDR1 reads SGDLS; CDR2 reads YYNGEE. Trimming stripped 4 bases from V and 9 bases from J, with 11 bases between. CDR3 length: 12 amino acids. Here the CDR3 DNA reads TGTGCCAGCAGCCAGCGGGTGGGTGAGCAGTTCTTC. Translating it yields CASSQRVGEQFF.

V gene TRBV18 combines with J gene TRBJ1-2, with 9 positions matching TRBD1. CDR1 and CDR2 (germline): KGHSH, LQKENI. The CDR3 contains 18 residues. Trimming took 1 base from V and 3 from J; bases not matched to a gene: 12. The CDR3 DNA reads TGTGCCAGCTCACCACTCACTCCCGGGACAGGGCATGACTATGGCTACACCTTC. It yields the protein CASSPLTPGTGHDYGYTF.

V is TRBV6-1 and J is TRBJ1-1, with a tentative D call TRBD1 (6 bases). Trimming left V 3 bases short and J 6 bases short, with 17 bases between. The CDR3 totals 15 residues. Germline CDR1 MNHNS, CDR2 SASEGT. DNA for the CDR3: TGTGCCAGCAGTGAGGTAGGGGGAATCGGAGCTGAAGCTTTCTTT. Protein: CASSEVGGIGAEAFF.

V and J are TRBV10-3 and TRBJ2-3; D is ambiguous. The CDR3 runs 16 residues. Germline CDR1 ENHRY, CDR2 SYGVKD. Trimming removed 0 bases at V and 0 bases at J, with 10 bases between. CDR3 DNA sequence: TGTGCCATCAGTGAGTCGGCCAGCGAAAGCACAGATACGCAGTATTTT. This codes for CAISESASESTDTQYF.

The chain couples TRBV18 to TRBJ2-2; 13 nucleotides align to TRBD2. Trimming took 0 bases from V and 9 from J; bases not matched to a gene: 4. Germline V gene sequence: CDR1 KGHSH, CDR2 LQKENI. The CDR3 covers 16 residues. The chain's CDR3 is CASSPPGLAGRWELFF. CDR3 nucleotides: TGTGCCAGCTCACCACCGGGACTAGCGGGAAGGTGGGAGCTGTTTTTT.

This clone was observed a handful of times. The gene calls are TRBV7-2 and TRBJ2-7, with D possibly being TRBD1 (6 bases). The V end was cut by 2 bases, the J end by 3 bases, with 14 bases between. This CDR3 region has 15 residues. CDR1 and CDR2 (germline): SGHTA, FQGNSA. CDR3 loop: CASSLQEQGFYEQYF. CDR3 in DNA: TGTGCCAGCAGCTTACAGGAGCAGGGGTTCTACGAGCAGTACTTC. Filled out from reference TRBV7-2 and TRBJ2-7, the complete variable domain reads GAGVSQSPSNKVTEKGKDVELRCDPISGHTALYWYRQSLGQGLEFLIYFQGNSAPDKSGLPSDRFSAERTGGSVSTLTIQRTQQEDSAVYLCASSLQEQGFYEQYFGPGTRLTVT.

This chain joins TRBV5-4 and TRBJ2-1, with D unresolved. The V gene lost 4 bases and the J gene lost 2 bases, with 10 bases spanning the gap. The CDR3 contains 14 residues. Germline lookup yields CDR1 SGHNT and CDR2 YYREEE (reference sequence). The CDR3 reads CASSHWPPYNEQFF. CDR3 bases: TGTGCCAGCAGCCATTGGCCGCCCTACAATGAGCAGTTCTTC.

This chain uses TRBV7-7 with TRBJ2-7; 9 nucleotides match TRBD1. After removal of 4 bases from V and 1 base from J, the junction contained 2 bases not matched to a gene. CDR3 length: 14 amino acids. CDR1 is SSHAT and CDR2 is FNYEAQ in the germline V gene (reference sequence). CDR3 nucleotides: TGTGCCAGCAGCTCCGGGACAGGGTCCTACGAGCAGTACTTC. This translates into CASSSGTGSYEQYF.

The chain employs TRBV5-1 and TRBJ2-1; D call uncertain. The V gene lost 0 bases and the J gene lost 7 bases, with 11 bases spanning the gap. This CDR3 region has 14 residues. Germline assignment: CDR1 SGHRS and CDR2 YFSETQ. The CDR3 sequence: CASSLESTRNEQFF. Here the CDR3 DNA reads TGCGCCAGCAGCTTGGAGTCTACTCGGAATGAGCAGTTCTTC. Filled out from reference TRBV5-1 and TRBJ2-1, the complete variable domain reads KAGVTQTPRYLIKTRGQQVTLSCSPISGHRSVSWYQQTPGQGLQFLFEYFSETQRNKGNFPGRFSGRQFSNSRSEMNVSTLELGDSALYLCASSLESTRNEQFFGPGTRLTVL.

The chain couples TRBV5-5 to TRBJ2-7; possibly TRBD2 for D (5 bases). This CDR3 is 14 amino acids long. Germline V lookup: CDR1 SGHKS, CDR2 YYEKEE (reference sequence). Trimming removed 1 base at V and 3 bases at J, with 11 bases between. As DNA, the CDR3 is TGTGCCAGCAGCTTGAACGGGATCGTCTACGAGCAGTACTTC. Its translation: CASSLNGIVYEQYF.

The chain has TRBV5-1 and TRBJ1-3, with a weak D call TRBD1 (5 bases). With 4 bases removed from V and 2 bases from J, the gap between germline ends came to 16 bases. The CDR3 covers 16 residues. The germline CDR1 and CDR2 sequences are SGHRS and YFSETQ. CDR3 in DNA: TGCGCCAGCAGCACGGGCCCCAGGGAAACTGGAAACACCATATATTTT. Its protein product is CASSTGPRETGNTIYF.

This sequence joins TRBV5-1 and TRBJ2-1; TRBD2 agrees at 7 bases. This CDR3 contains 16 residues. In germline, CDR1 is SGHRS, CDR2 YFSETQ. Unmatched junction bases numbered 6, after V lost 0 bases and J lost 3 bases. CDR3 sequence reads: CASSLGGSGVYNEQFF. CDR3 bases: TGCGCCAGCAGCTTGGGCGGGAGTGGGGTCTACAATGAGCAGTTCTTC.

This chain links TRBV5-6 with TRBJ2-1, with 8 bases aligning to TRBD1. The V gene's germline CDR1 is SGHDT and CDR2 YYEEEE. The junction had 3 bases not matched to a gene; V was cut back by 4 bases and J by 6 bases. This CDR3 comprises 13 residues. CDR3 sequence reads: CASSPGTGNEQFF. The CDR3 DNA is TGTGCCAGCAGCCCCGGGACAGGCAATGAGCAGTTCTTC.

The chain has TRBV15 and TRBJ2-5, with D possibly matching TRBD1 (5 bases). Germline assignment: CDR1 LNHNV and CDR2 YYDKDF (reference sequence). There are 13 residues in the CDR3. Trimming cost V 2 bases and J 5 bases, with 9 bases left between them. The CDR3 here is CATSRQGGETQYF. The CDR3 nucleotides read TGTGCCACCAGCAGACAGGGTGGGGAGACCCAGTACTTC.

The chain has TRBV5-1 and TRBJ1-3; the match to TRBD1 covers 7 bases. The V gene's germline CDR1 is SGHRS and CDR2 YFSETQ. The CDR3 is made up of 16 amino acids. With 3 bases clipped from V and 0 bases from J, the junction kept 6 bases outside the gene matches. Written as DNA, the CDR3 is TGCGCCAGCAGCTGGGGACAGTTAAACTCTGGAAACACCATATATTTT. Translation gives CASSWGQLNSGNTIYF.

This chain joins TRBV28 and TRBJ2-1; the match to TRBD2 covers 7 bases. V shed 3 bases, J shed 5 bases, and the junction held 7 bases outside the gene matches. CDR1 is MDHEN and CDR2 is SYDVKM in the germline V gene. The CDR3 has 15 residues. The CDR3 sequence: CASSLPSGKDNEQFF. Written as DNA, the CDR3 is TGTGCCAGCAGTTTGCCCAGCGGGAAAGACAATGAGCAGTTCTTC. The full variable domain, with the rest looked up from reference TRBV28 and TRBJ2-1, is DVKVTQSSRYLVKRTGEKVFLECVQDMDHENMFWYRQDPGLGLRLIYFSYDVKMKEKGDIPEGYSVSREKKERFSLILESASTNQTSMYLCASSLPSGKDNEQFFGPGTRLTVL.

CDR3 DNA sequence: TGCGCCAGCAGGCTTCCCTTGGACAGGGTCTATGGCTACACCTTC. Translation: CASRLPLDRVYGYTF. The chain combines TRBV5-1 with TRBJ1-2, with 8 bases aligning to TRBD1. V shed 5 bases and J 4 bases; nucleotides not matched to a gene: 10. The CDR3 length is 15 residues. CDR1 and CDR2 from the germline V gene are SGHRS and YFSETQ.

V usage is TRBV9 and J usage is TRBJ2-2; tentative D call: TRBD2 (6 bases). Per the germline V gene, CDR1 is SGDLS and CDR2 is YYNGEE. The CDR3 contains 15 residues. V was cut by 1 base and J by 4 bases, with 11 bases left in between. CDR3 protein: CASSVPGSGTGELFF. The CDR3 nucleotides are TGTGCCAGCAGCGTACCCGGGAGCGGCACCGGGGAGCTGTTTTTT.

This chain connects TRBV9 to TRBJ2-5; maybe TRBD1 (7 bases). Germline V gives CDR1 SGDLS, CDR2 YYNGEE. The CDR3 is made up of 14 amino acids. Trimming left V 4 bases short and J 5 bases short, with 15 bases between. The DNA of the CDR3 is TGTGCCAGCAGCTCAGGGGGGCTAGCCGAGACCCAGTACTTC. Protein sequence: CASSSGGLAETQYF.

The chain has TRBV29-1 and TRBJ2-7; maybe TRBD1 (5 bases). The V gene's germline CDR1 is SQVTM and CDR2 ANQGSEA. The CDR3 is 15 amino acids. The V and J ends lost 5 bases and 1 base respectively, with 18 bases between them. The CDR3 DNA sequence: TGCAGCGTTTCAGGGTCAGAAAAAACGTCCTACGAGCAGTACTTC. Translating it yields CSVSGSEKTSYEQYF.

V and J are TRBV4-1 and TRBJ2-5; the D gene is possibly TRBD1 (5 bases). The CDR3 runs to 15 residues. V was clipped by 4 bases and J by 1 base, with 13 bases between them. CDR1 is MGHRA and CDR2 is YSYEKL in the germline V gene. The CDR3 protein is CASSPPTVSQETQYF. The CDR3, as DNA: TGCGCCAGCAGCCCCCCGACAGTATCCCAAGAGACCCAGTACTTC.

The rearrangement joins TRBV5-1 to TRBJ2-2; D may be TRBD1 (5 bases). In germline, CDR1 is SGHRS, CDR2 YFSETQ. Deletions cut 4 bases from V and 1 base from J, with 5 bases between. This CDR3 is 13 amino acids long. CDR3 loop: CASSRGNTGELFF. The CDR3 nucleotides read TGCGCCAGCAGCAGGGGGAACACCGGGGAGCTGTTTTTT.